The 25 T cell receptor beta chains in this list originate from one sample, sequenced in a study of T cells after yellow fever vaccination. MiXCR was run by TCRdb on the 5' RACE reads, yielding one entry per CDR3 protein. The sample contains 600,000 to 750,000 distinct CDR3 sequences, 9% to 15% of which appear only once. Material: PBMCs, obtained on the day of the yellow fever booster vaccination. These receptors were taken from a man in his thirties or forties who received the YFV17D yellow fever vaccine.

This clonotype has ten or more counts. V is TRBV29-1 and J is TRBJ2-7; 7 bases line up with TRBD2. CDR1 is SQVTM, CDR2 ANQGSEA, per germline. V lost 3 bases, J lost 3 bases, and 2 bases stayed unmatched. CDR3 length: 12 residues. The CDR3 sequence is CSVEAGDYEQYF. Here the CDR3 DNA reads TGCAGCGTTGAGGCGGGGGACTACGAGCAGTACTTC.

The J gene is TRBJ2-5, the V gene TRBV28; 8 bases are a match to TRBD1. CDR1 MDHEN and CDR2 SYDVKM come from the germline V gene. V shed 6 bases, J shed 7 bases, and the junction held 10 bases outside the gene matches. There are 14 residues in the CDR3. CDR3 DNA sequence: TGTGCCAGCAGCCCGACAGGGGCCTGGGGGACCCAGTACTTC. Protein sequence: CASSPTGAWGTQYF.

This clonotype was recorded a few times. The chain couples TRBV20-1 to TRBJ2-6; D unclear. Germline-derived CDR1 and CDR2 are DFQATT and SNEGSKA (reference sequence). Between the trimmed V and J ends, which lost 3 bases and 0 bases, there was a span of 6 bases. There are 14 residues in the CDR3. Here the CDR3 reads CSARSASGANVLTF. The CDR3 DNA follows: TGCAGTGCTAGGTCTGCCTCTGGGGCCAACGTCCTGACTTTC.

The chain couples TRBV7-2 to TRBJ2-3, with 7 bases matching TRBD2. From germline, CDR1 is SGHTA and CDR2 FQGNSA. The trim removed 5 bases at V and 5 bases at J, leaving 7 bases unmatched. The CDR3 is made up of 14 amino acids. CDR3 bases: TGTGCCAGCAGCCGGGGAGGGCCTAAAGATACGCAGTATTTT. Protein sequence: CASSRGGPKDTQYF.

The J gene is TRBJ2-5, the V gene TRBV12-3 or TRBV12-4, with D maybe TRBD2 (5 bases). This CDR3 has 11 residues. With 6 bases removed from V and 13 bases from J, the gap between germline ends came to 15 bases. The DNA of the CDR3 is TGTGCCAGCAGCCAAGGACTGGAGGCGTACTTC. As protein: CASSQGLEAYF.

The V and J genes are TRBV4-2 and TRBJ1-6; D perhaps matches TRBD1 (5 bases). This CDR3 contains 19 residues. Germline CDR1 is LGHNA and CDR2 is YNFKEQ. V lost 2 bases, J lost 4 bases, and 21 bases lay in between. CDR3 in DNA: TGTGCCAGCAGCCAAAGGGGATGGCCCGATTTTTTTTATAATTCACCCCTCCACTTT. It yields the protein CASSQRGWPDFFYNSPLHF.

The CDR3 region is CASSPDTFSSYNEQFF. CDR3 DNA: TGTGCCAGCAGCCCCGATACATTTAGCTCCTACAATGAGCAGTTCTTC. This chain connects TRBV2 to TRBJ2-1, with D unresolved. The V end lost 6 bases, the J end lost 0 bases, and 15 bases lay between the germline ends. Germline V CDR1 and CDR2: SNHLY, FYNNEI. The CDR3 sequence is 16 residues long.

This clonotype was observed a few times. The chain is built from TRBV5-1 and TRBJ2-7, with D unresolved. The V and J ends lost 2 bases and 2 bases respectively, with 11 bases between them. Germline CDR1 is SGHRS and CDR2 is YFSETQ. The CDR3 extends over 14 amino acids. CDR3 DNA: TGCGCCAGCAGCTTTTCCGGGCCTCCCTACGAGCAGTACTTC. It codes for CASSFSGPPYEQYF.

The CDR3 is CSVESRNYEQYF. The CDR3 DNA reads as TGCAGCGTTGAAAGCAGAAACTACGAGCAGTACTTC. V usage is TRBV29-1 and J usage is TRBJ2-7; the D is unclear. The germline V and J ends were trimmed by 2 bases and 3 bases, with 8 bases remaining between them. Germline CDR1 reads SQVTM; CDR2 reads ANQGSEA. The CDR3 is 12 amino acids.

This clonotype was seen a handful of times. V gene TRBV18 combines with J gene TRBJ1-4; no reliable D call. CDR3 length: 15 residues. The V end lost 3 bases, the J end lost 6 bases, and 14 bases lay between the germline ends. The germline CDR1 and CDR2 sequences are KGHSH and LQKENI. CDR3 bases: TGTGCCAGCTCACCCTACTGGATGCGGGATGAAAAACTGTTTTTT. This translates into CASSPYWMRDEKLFF.

This clonotype has a handful of counts. V is TRBV12-3 or TRBV12-4 and J is TRBJ2-1; D is perhaps TRBD1 (6 bases). The CDR3 covers 12 residues. Trimming shortened V by 8 bases and J by 4 bases, and 9 bases separated the two germline ends. The CDR3 nucleotides read TGTGCCAGCGAGGGGGATTACAATGAGCAGTTCTTC. It specifies CASEGDYNEQFF.

This clonotype was seen only a few times. The genes are TRBV12-3 or TRBV12-4 and TRBJ2-1, with 10 nucleotides matching TRBD2. V gave up 7 bases and J gave up 6 bases; unmatched junction bases: 6. The CDR3 contains 14 residues. The CDR3 sequence: CASNPGLASNEQFF. In DNA, the CDR3 is TGTGCCAGCAACCCGGGACTAGCGTCCAATGAGCAGTTCTTC.

This chain links TRBV5-1 with TRBJ2-1, with D possibly being TRBD2 (6 bases). V gave up 0 bases and J gave up 4 bases, with 23 bases separating them. The germline V gene has CDR1 SGHRS and CDR2 YFSETQ. The CDR3 runs to 19 residues. The CDR3 nucleotides are TGCGCCAGCAGCTTGGCCATGGGTGGCCCGGGAGTCTCGTACAATGAGCAGTTCTTC. Protein product: CASSLAMGGPGVSYNEQFF.

This clonotype has a handful of counts. The chain joins TRBV7-2 to TRBJ2-7; D unresolved. Trimming left V 4 bases short and J 5 bases short, with 12 bases between. This CDR3 comprises 13 residues. Germline V gene sequence: CDR1 SGHTA, CDR2 FQGNSA. CDR3 nucleotide sequence: TGTGCCAGCAGCTACCGCTTCGGCGACGAGCAGTACTTC. Amino acids: CASSYRFGDEQYF.

The V and J genes are TRBV29-1 and TRBJ2-3, with 8 bases fitting TRBD1. The J segment lost 2 bases and the V segment lost 5 bases, leaving 6 bases of the junction unmatched. Germline V gives CDR1 SQVTM, CDR2 ANQGSEA. This CDR3 is built from 14 residues. CDR3 coding DNA: TGCAGCGTTATTGGACAGGGAATCACAGATACGCAGTATTTT. Translated, it gives CSVIGQGITDTQYF.

This clonotype was seen a few times. The V call is TRBV13, the J call TRBJ2-7, with TRBD2 matching 7 bases. Germline loops: CDR1 PRHDT, CDR2 FYEKMQ (reference sequence). The trim removed 8 bases at V and 3 bases at J, leaving 4 bases unmatched. This CDR3 is built from 12 residues. CDR3 sequence reads: CASAVAGYEQYF. CDR3 coding DNA: TGTGCCAGCGCAGTAGCGGGCTACGAGCAGTACTTC.

The chain combines TRBV14 with TRBJ2-3; the D is unclear. Trimming shortened V by 4 bases and J by 10 bases, and 9 bases separated the two germline ends. The CDR3 extends over 11 amino acids. Germline CDR1 is SGHDN and CDR2 is FVKESK. The CDR3 DNA sequence: TGTGCCAGCAGCCCTGGGAAATCGCAGTATTTT. Translation gives CASSPGKSQYF.

This clonotype was counted between two and nine times. J is TRBJ2-2 and V is TRBV20-1, with 14 bases lining up with TRBD2. The CDR3 consists of 14 residues. Germline loops: CDR1 DFQATT, CDR2 SNEGSKA (reference sequence). The junction had 4 bases not matched to a gene; V was cut back by 7 bases and J by 6 bases. The CDR3: CSVPGLAGAGELFF. CDR3 DNA sequence: TGCAGTGTTCCGGGACTAGCGGGAGCCGGGGAGCTGTTTTTT.

This chain uses TRBV5-1 with TRBJ2-5, with 7 nucleotides matching TRBD2. V was clipped by 4 bases and J by 6 bases; unmatched bases: 15. Germline loops: CDR1 SGHRS, CDR2 YFSETQ. CDR3 length: 16 amino acids. The CDR3 is CASSRGLAGATKTQYF. CDR3 in DNA: TGCGCCAGCAGCAGGGGCCTGGCGGGAGCGACGAAGACCCAGTACTTC.

This clonotype occurred a few times. The chain uses TRBV11-2 and TRBJ2-3; D may be TRBD2 (5 bases). V was shortened by 5 bases and J by 7 bases, with 10 bases between the two germline ends. The germline CDR1 and CDR2 sequences are SGHAT and FQNNGV. The CDR3 runs to 12 residues. Here the CDR3 reads CASSTSVNTQYF. The CDR3 DNA reads as TGTGCCAGCAGCACTAGTGTAAATACGCAGTATTTT.

This sequence joins TRBV5-4 and TRBJ1-4; D unresolved. Trimming took 2 bases from V and 3 from J, leaving 11 bases between them. Germline-derived CDR1 and CDR2 are SGHNT and YYREEE (reference sequence). The CDR3 contains 15 residues. The CDR3 loop reads CASSFRTAANEKLFF. The CDR3 region has the DNA TGTGCCAGCAGCTTTCGCACGGCAGCTAATGAAAAACTGTTTTTT.

V usage is TRBV6-5 and J usage is TRBJ2-1; 15 nucleotides agree with TRBD2. The CDR3 extends over 19 amino acids. Per the germline V gene, CDR1 is MNHEY and CDR2 is SVGAGI. Losses at the gene ends were 4 bases for V and 1 base for J; bases not matched to a gene: 8. CDR3 region: CASSFRTSGRAVSYNEQFF. CDR3 nucleotides: TGTGCCAGCAGTTTTCGGACTAGCGGGAGGGCCGTTTCCTACAATGAGCAGTTCTTC.

This clonotype has just a few counts. This chain connects TRBV29-1 to TRBJ2-1, with 7 bases aligning to TRBD1. Germline-derived CDR1 and CDR2 are SQVTM and ANQGSEA. This CDR3 has 15 amino acids. Germline trimming cut 4 bases from V and 2 bases from J; bases unmatched to any gene: 8. CDR3: CSVVRTGATYNEQFF. In DNA form, the CDR3 reads TGCAGCGTTGTAAGGACAGGTGCCACCTACAATGAGCAGTTCTTC.

The rearrangement joins TRBV20-1 to TRBJ2-7, with D possibly matching TRBD1 (6 bases). The CDR3 runs to 14 residues. The V end lost 0 bases, the J end lost 5 bases, and 14 bases lay between the germline ends. The germline V gene has CDR1 DFQATT and CDR2 SNEGSKA (reference sequence). The CDR3 here is CSARDQYRANEQYF. CDR3 DNA: TGCAGTGCTAGAGATCAATACAGGGCCAACGAGCAGTACTTC.

The chain couples TRBV7-9 to TRBJ2-7; D possibly corresponds to TRBD1 (5 bases). Germline lookup yields CDR1 SEHNR and CDR2 FQNEAQ (reference sequence). This CDR3 has 13 amino acids. V lost 3 bases, J lost 5 bases, and 11 bases lay in between. The CDR3 spells CASSLGRDHEQYF. The CDR3 nucleotides are TGTGCCAGCAGCTTGGGCAGGGATCACGAGCAGTACTTC. The full variable domain, completed using reference TRBV7-9 and TRBJ2-7, is DTGVSQNPRHKITKRGQNVTFRCDPISEHNRLYWYRQTLGQGPEFLTYFQNEAQLEKSRLLSDRFSAERPKGSFSTLEIQRTEQGDSAMYLCASSLGRDHEQYFGPGTRLTVT.